Below, 31 T cell receptor beta chains from the same sample are listed, as sequenced in a study of OX40 agonist ivuxolimab in advanced cancers. Measured with immunoSEQ multiplex PCR; TCRdb has only the in-frame clones, and not every one. The data contain around 65,000 clones, 80% to 95% of them singletons. The sequenced sample was CD4+ or CD8+ T cells sorted from blood, obtained in a trial of the OX40 agonist ivuxolimab. The receptors shown here come from an adult with an advanced solid tumor such as melanoma, head and neck, liver or kidney cancer.

The genes are TRBV27 and TRBJ1-2, with 9 bases lining up with TRBD1. Losses at the gene ends were 5 bases for V and 2 bases for J; bases not matched to a gene: 6. CDR1 and CDR2 (germline): MNHEY, SMNVEV (reference sequence). The CDR3 spans 15 residues. CDR3: CASSPGQGINYGYTF. The CDR3 DNA reads as TGTGCCAGCAGTCCAGGACAGGGGATAAACTATGGCTACACCTTC.

The chain couples TRBV5-5 to TRBJ2-7, with D perhaps TRBD2 (5 bases). V was cut by 2 bases and J by 6 bases, with 18 bases left in between. Germline assignment: CDR1 SGHKS and CDR2 YYEKEE (reference sequence). The CDR3 spans 15 residues. The CDR3 sequence: CASSFRLGEAPEQYF. CDR3 nucleotides: TGTGCCAGCAGCTTCCGGCTCGGGGAAGCCCCCGAGCAGTACTTC.

The V and J genes are TRBV5-6 and TRBJ1-1; 7 nucleotides match TRBD1. The CDR3 has 19 residues. Unmatched junction bases numbered 14, after V lost 0 bases and J lost 0 bases. Germline-derived CDR1 and CDR2 are SGHDT and YYEEEE. CDR3 amino acids: CASSLGVIWQGGVNTEAFF. The CDR3 DNA sequence: TGTGCCAGCAGCTTGGGAGTTATTTGGCAGGGGGGCGTGAACACTGAAGCTTTCTTT.

J is TRBJ2-1 and V is TRBV27; D perhaps matches TRBD2 (5 bases). The germline CDR1 and CDR2 sequences are MNHEY and SMNVEV (reference sequence). V was pared by 2 bases and J by 4 bases, with 6 bases between. The CDR3 contains 13 residues. CDR3 protein: CASSLKRYNEQFF. For the CDR3, the DNA is TGTGCCAGCAGTTTAAAGCGGTACAATGAGCAGTTCTTC.

This clone was found once. The gene calls are TRBV19 and TRBJ2-1; 16 bases align to TRBD2. The CDR3 runs 17 residues. V gave up 5 bases and J gave up 8 bases; unmatched junction bases: 9. Germline assignment: CDR1 LNHDA and CDR2 SQIVND (reference sequence). The CDR3 coding sequence is TGTGCCAGTAGTCCAGGGACTAGCGGGAGGGCCTGGTATGAGCAGTTCTTC. Translated, it gives CASSPGTSGRAWYEQFF.

V usage is TRBV19 and J usage is TRBJ1-1, with D unclear. V lost 5 bases and J lost 0, with 13 bases in between. The germline V gene has CDR1 LNHDA and CDR2 SQIVND (reference sequence). CDR3 length: 15 residues. CDR3 region: CASSPLTVMNTEAFF. The CDR3 coding sequence is TGTGCCAGTAGTCCCCTCACGGTAATGAACACTGAAGCTTTCTTT.

This chain links TRBV7-9 with TRBJ2-7; the match to TRBD2 covers 10 bases. CDR1 and CDR2 (germline): SEHNR, FQNEAQ (reference sequence). This CDR3 has 15 amino acids. After removal of 5 bases from V and 5 bases from J, the junction contained 9 bases not matched to a gene. CDR3 amino acids: CASSPPSGSWNEQYF. The DNA for the CDR3 is TGTGCCAGCAGCCCGCCTAGCGGGAGCTGGAACGAGCAGTACTTC.

The chain combines TRBV12-1 with TRBJ1-5. TRBV12-1 is reported as a pseudogene. The CDR3 has 15 residues. CDR3 nucleotides: TGTGCCAGCAGCCCCCGAGTCGGGGGGCATCAGCCCCAGCATTTT. Its protein is CASSPRVGGHQPQHF.

The chain uses TRBV28 and TRBJ1-2; 7 bases agree with TRBD1. This CDR3 region has 15 residues. V was pared by 4 bases and J by 3 bases, with 8 bases of the junction left unmatched. The V gene's germline CDR1 is MDHEN and CDR2 SYDVKM. The CDR3 loop is CASSSVRDRDYGYTF. The CDR3 DNA follows: TGTGCCAGCAGTTCGGTCCGGGACAGAGACTATGGCTACACCTTC.

The chain uses TRBV5-1 and TRBJ2-2, with a possible D match to TRBD2 (6 bases). The V gene lost 0 bases and the J gene lost 4 bases, with 13 bases spanning the gap. This CDR3 has 16 amino acids. From germline, CDR1 is SGHRS and CDR2 YFSETQ. Here the CDR3 DNA reads TGCGCCAGCAGCTTGGAAGCGGTCGGGGGCACCGGGGAGCTGTTTTTT. Amino acids: CASSLEAVGGTGELFF.

This chain uses TRBV4-1 with TRBJ2-7; TRBD2 agrees at 7 bases. This CDR3 contains 16 residues. CDR1 and CDR2 (germline): MGHRA, YSYEKL. V lost 0 bases, J lost 4 bases, and 9 bases stayed unmatched. CDR3 nucleotide sequence: TGCGCCAGCAGCCAAGATTCTAGCGGTTTCTATTACGAGCAGTACTTC. Amino acids: CASSQDSSGFYYEQYF.

The chain combines TRBV29-1 with TRBJ2-7; D is possibly TRBD1 or TRBD2 (6 bases each). The CDR3 runs to 13 residues. Trimming took off 6 bases at V and 2 bases at J, with 14 bases between the two ends. Per germline, CDR1 SQVTM and CDR2 ANQGSEA. In DNA form, the CDR3 reads TGCAGCGTGAGGGGGGACGGAGCCTACGAGCAGTACTTC. Translating it yields CSVRGDGAYEQYF.

The chain links TRBV5-1 to TRBJ1-1; no reliable D call. CDR3 size: 14 residues. Germline V gene sequence: CDR1 SGHRS, CDR2 YFSETQ. Trimming shortened V by 6 bases and J by 0 bases, and 12 bases separated the two germline ends. The CDR3 DNA follows: TGCGCCAGCACCCGAGACGGCATGAACACTGAAGCTTTCTTT. Amino acids: CASTRDGMNTEAFF. The variable domain in full, with the rest retrieved from reference TRBV5-1 and TRBJ1-1, is KAGVTQTPRYLIKTRGQQVTLSCSPISGHRSVSWYQQTPGQGLQFLFEYFSETQRNKGNFPGRFSGRQFSNSRSEMNVSTLELGDSALYLCASTRDGMNTEAFFGQGTRLTVV.

The sample holds one count of this clone. This rearrangement joins TRBV19 to TRBJ2-7; 7 bases agree with TRBD1. CDR3 length: 14 residues. With 4 bases clipped from V and 1 base from J, the junction kept 4 bases outside the gene matches. CDR1 is LNHDA, CDR2 SQIVND, per germline (reference sequence). CDR3 residues: CASSTPGQSYEQYF. The CDR3 DNA reads TGTGCCAGTAGTACACCGGGACAGTCCTACGAGCAGTACTTC. The whole variable domain, remainder taken from reference TRBV19 and TRBJ2-7, is DGGITQSPKYLFRKEGQNVTLSCEQNLNHDAMYWYRQDPGQGLRLIYYSQIVNDFQKGDIAEGYSVSREKKESFPLTVTSAQKNPTAFYLCASSTPGQSYEQYFGPGTRLTVT.

This chain connects TRBV13 to TRBJ2-7; 7 nucleotides agree with TRBD2. V shed 1 base and J 4 bases; nucleotides not matched to a gene: 4. The CDR3 loop spans 14 amino acids. CDR1 PRHDT and CDR2 FYEKMQ come from the germline V gene (reference sequence). CDR3 loop: CASSLASGGYEQYF. In DNA, the CDR3 is TGTGCCAGCAGCTTAGCTAGCGGAGGATACGAGCAGTACTTC.

The chain links TRBV30 to TRBJ1-1; 11 bases are shared with TRBD1. The CDR3 extends over 15 amino acids. The germline V gene has CDR1 GTSNPN and CDR2 SVGIG (reference sequence). Trimming removed 0 bases from V and 4 bases from J; junction bases left unmatched: 4. This CDR3 is CAWSVGTGGGTEAFF. The CDR3 DNA reads TGTGCCTGGAGTGTTGGGACAGGGGGGGGCACTGAAGCTTTCTTT.

The chain joins TRBV7-6 to TRBJ2-5; 8 bases are a match to TRBD1. J gave up 2 bases and V 4 bases, and 6 bases lay outside the gene matches. CDR1 and CDR2 from the germline V gene are SGHVS and FNYEAQ. The CDR3 extends over 15 amino acids. In DNA, the CDR3 is TGTGCCAGCAGCTCGGCAGGGGGCTGGCAAGAGACCCAGTACTTC. Translating gives CASSSAGGWQETQYF.

The chain carries TRBV6-6 and TRBJ2-3; no clear D. CDR1 is MNHNY and CDR2 is SVGAGI in the germline V gene (reference sequence). Trimming took 10 bases from V and 5 from J, leaving 10 bases between them. This CDR3 is 11 amino acids long. CDR3 nucleotides: TGTGCCACCGCCAATCGAGATACGCAGTATTTT. This gives the protein CATANRDTQYF.

This clone was observed once. V is TRBV7-9 and J is TRBJ2-5, with unresolved D. The V end was cut by 1 base, the J end by 0 bases, with 9 bases between. The CDR3 totals 15 residues. Germline values: CDR1 SEHNR, CDR2 FQNEAQ (reference sequence). The CDR3 sequence: CASSLVGPDQETQYF. The CDR3 DNA sequence: TGTGCCAGCAGCTTAGTGGGCCCGGACCAAGAGACCCAGTACTTC.

The rearrangement uses TRBV5-1 and TRBJ1-1, with TRBD1 identical over 9 bases. Germline lookup yields CDR1 SGHRS and CDR2 YFSETQ. Trimming at V came to 4 bases and at J to 4 bases, leaving 5 bases not matched to a gene. The CDR3 has 14 amino acids. CDR3 nucleotides: TGCGCCAGCAGCACCGGACAGGGGAGCACTGAAGCTTTCTTT. This codes for CASSTGQGSTEAFF.

This clone was seen a single time. J is TRBJ1-4 and V is TRBV7-9; 8 nucleotides match TRBD1. Germline CDR1 and CDR2: SEHNR and FQNEAQ (reference sequence). Germline trimming cut 5 bases from V and 7 bases from J; bases unmatched to any gene: 6. The CDR3 extends over 14 amino acids. CDR3 nucleotides: TGTGCCAGCAGCGCGGACAGGGCGCGTGAAAAACTGTTTTTT. It codes for CASSADRAREKLFF.

This clone was counted a single time. The rearrangement links TRBV15 to TRBJ2-5; TRBD1 might be the D (6 bases). The CDR3 loop spans 13 amino acids. CDR1 and CDR2 from the germline V gene are LNHNV and YYDKDF (reference sequence). The V and J ends lost 8 bases and 1 base respectively, with 11 bases between them. The CDR3 DNA follows: TGTGCCACCGCCCGACAGGTCCAAGAGACCCAGTACTTC. It specifies CATARQVQETQYF. Based on the CDR3 plus reference TRBV15 and TRBJ2-5, the full variable domain is DAMVIQNPRYQVTQFGKPVTLSCSQTLNHNVMYWYQQKSSQAPKLLFHYYDKDFNNEADTPDNFQSRRPNTSFCFLDIRSPGLGDTAMYLCATARQVQETQYFGPGTRLLVL.

The chain joins TRBV9 to TRBJ2-3, with 9 bases fitting TRBD2. The CDR3 is made up of 16 amino acids. V was clipped by 0 bases and J by 6 bases; unmatched bases: 8. The germline CDR1 and CDR2 sequences are SGDLS and YYNGEE. The DNA of the CDR3 is TGTGCCAGCAGCGTAGCTGGCGCGGGGGGGCGTGATACGCAGTATTTT. This gives the protein CASSVAGAGGRDTQYF. Together with reference TRBV9 and TRBJ2-3, the CDR3 gives the full variable domain: DSGVTQTPKHLITATGQRVTLRCSPRSGDLSVYWYQQSLDQGLQFLIQYYNGEERAKGNILERFSAQQFPDLHSELNLSSLELGDSALYFCASSVAGAGGRDTQYFGPGTRLTVL.

This chain links TRBV6-1 with TRBJ2-5; D might be TRBD2 (7 bases). CDR3 length: 15 amino acids. CDR1 and CDR2 (germline): MNHNS, SASEGT. V lost 2 bases, J lost 4 bases, and 14 bases lay in between. For the CDR3, the DNA is TGTGCCAGCAGTGAACTGGGGGGGGGCGGAGAGACCCAGTACTTC. This gives the protein CASSELGGGGETQYF.

The chain's CDR3 is CASSLGRTGDDYGYTF. CDR3 DNA: TGTGCCAGCAGCTTAGGGAGGACAGGGGACGACTATGGCTACACCTTC. The chain recombines TRBV7-8 with TRBJ1-2; 9 bases are a match to TRBD1. The germline gives CDR1 SGHVS, CDR2 FQNEAQ. CDR3 length equals 16 residues. V lost 1 base, J lost 3 bases, and 6 bases stayed unmatched.

The chain carries TRBV9 and TRBJ2-3; 13 bases agree with TRBD2. The CDR3 has 17 residues. The trim removed 4 bases at V and 1 base at J, leaving 6 bases unmatched. CDR1 SGDLS and CDR2 YYNGEE come from the germline V gene. The DNA for the CDR3 is TGTGCCAGCAGCACCGGAGGGACTAGCGGGGGCACAGATACGCAGTATTTT. Its translation: CASSTGGTSGGTDTQYF. Based on the CDR3 plus reference TRBV9 and TRBJ2-3, the full variable domain is DSGVTQTPKHLITATGQRVTLRCSPRSGDLSVYWYQQSLDQGLQFLIQYYNGEERAKGNILERFSAQQFPDLHSELNLSSLELGDSALYFCASSTGGTSGGTDTQYFGPGTRLTVL.

The chain couples TRBV14 to TRBJ1-6; 8 bases map to TRBD1. The CDR3 spans 20 residues. Germline V gene data show CDR1 as SGHDN and CDR2 as FVKESK. V shed 4 bases and J 0 bases; nucleotides not matched to a gene: 14. The CDR3 here is CASSPVLGRGLDSYNSPLHF. The CDR3 region has the DNA TGTGCCAGCAGCCCCGTTTTGGGCAGGGGGCTTGACTCCTATAATTCACCCCTCCACTTT.

The CDR3 reads CASSLPGQGTTNEKLFF. For the CDR3, the DNA is TGCGCCAGCAGCTTACCGGGACAGGGCACAACTAATGAAAAACTGTTTTTT. The rearrangement uses TRBV5-1 and TRBJ1-4; 9 bases line up with TRBD1. The V gene end was trimmed by 2 bases and the J gene end by 0 bases; junction bases not matched to a gene: 5. CDR1 is SGHRS and CDR2 is YFSETQ in the germline V gene. The CDR3 loop spans 17 amino acids.

This clone is a singleton in its sample. The chain joins TRBV29-1 to TRBJ2-3, with 7 bases identical to TRBD2. This CDR3 contains 13 residues. Trimming at V came to 4 bases and at J to 3 bases, leaving 4 bases not matched to a gene. Germline V gene sequence: CDR1 SQVTM, CDR2 ANQGSEA. This CDR3 reads CSVVLAETDTQYF. CDR3 bases: TGCAGCGTTGTGCTAGCGGAGACAGATACGCAGTATTTT.

CDR3 bases: TGTGCCAGCAGTTTGAGCGGGAGGAGCTACGAGCAGTACTTC. Amino acids: CASSLSGRSYEQYF. The chain is built from TRBV27 and TRBJ2-7, with 9 bases lining up with TRBD2. The CDR3 totals 14 residues. Germline values: CDR1 MNHEY, CDR2 SMNVEV (reference sequence). Trimming cost V 3 bases and J 3 bases; bases outside gene matches: 3.

The rearrangement uses TRBV4-1 and TRBJ2-7, with 8 bases aligning to TRBD1. The germline gives CDR1 MGHRA, CDR2 YSYEKL. This CDR3 contains 15 residues. J lost 2 bases, V lost 1 base, and 4 bases had no gene match. Here the CDR3 DNA reads TGCGCCAGCAGCCAAGGAGGACAGGGTGCCTACGAGCAGTACTTC. Its translation: CASSQGGQGAYEQYF.